The rows below give T cell receptor beta chains drawn from one sample of a study of T cells in Graves' hyperthyroidism and ophthalmopathy. TCRdb ran MiXCR on the multiplex PCR reads and lists one entry per CDR3 protein. The data contain approximately 400,000 distinct CDR3 sequences, more than 15% of them singletons. The sample consisted of blood. These receptors all stem from a woman aged 18-35 years with Graves' hyperthyroidism. CDR3s include the opening cysteine and the closing phenylalanine or tryptophan. A D gene is named only where the DNA matches it firmly. The listing skips clone size in some rows; elsewhere it reads once, few, many or a size class.

-	TRBJ2-7	-	TRBV4-1	CASSQGGGPNYEQYF	TGCGCCAGCAGCCAAGGTGGGGGGCCGAACTACGAGCAGTACTTC
-	TRBJ2-5	-	TRBV11-2	CASSPPFGLDHLTQYF	TGTGCCAGCAGCCCCCCCTTTGGCCTAGATCATTTGACCCAGTACTTC
many	TRBJ1-1	-	TRBV12-3/TRBV12-4	CASSLTTWNTEAFF	TGTGCCAGCAGTTTGACAACCTGGAACACTGAAGCTTTCTTT
few	TRBJ1-1	-	TRBV19	CASTPSGGYTEAFF	TGTGCCAGTACCCCGAGTGGGGGGTACACTGAAGCTTTCTTT
many	TRBJ2-7	-	TRBV7-3	CASSLNRWAEQYF	TGTGCCAGCAGCTTAAATCGGTGGGCCGAGCAGTACTTC
many	TRBJ1-1	TRBD1	TRBV5-1	CASSPYRGQSTEAFF	TGCGCCAGCAGCCCTTACAGGGGGCAGAGCACTGAAGCTTTCTTT
many	TRBJ2-1	-	TRBV20-1	CSARGPATNEQFF	TGCAGTGCTAGGGGGCCCGCGACTAATGAGCAGTTCTTC
-	TRBJ2-3	-	TRBV5-1	CASSLTGEDADTQYF	TGCGCCAGCAGCTTGACGGGAGAGGATGCAGATACGCAGTATTTT
-	TRBJ1-2	TRBD1	TRBV6-1	CASMDRGLFYGYTF	TGTGCCAGCATGGACAGGGGCCTTTTCTATGGCTACACCTTC
many	TRBJ2-3	TRBD2	TRBV7-2	CASSLTGLGHTADTQYF	TGTGCCAGCAGCTTGACGGGACTAGGGCACACAGCCGATACGCAGTATTTT
many	TRBJ1-1	-	TRBV6-1	CASSSPTETNTEAFF	TGTGCCAGCAGTTCTCCAACAGAAACCAACACTGAAGCTTTCTTT
many	TRBJ1-2	TRBD1	TRBV15	CATSRDRELYGYTF	TGTGCCACCAGCAGGGACAGGGAGCTCTATGGCTACACCTTC
many	TRBJ1-2	-	TRBV11-2	CASSFGGWGYTF	TGTGCCAGCAGCTTTGGGGGTTGGGGCTACACCTTC
few	TRBJ1-3	-	TRBV14	CASSQVRGQTLYGNTIYF	TGTGCCAGCAGCCAAGTAAGGGGCCAGACCCTTTACGGAAACACCATATATTTT
many	TRBJ1-1	-	TRBV12-3/TRBV12-4	CASSLFVSDPGAFF	TGTGCCAGCAGTCTATTCGTCTCGGACCCCGGGGCTTTCTTT
few	TRBJ1-2	-	TRBV20-1	CSASVGGGYTF	TGCAGTGCTAGCGTCGGGGGTGGCTACACCTTC
many	TRBJ2-3	-	TRBV29-1	CSVEAVELRTDTQYF	TGCAGCGTTGAAGCGGTAGAATTACGCACAGATACGCAGTATTTT
few	TRBJ1-2	TRBD1	TRBV20-1	CSARTGVNYGYTF	TGCAGTGCTCGGACAGGGGTTAACTATGGCTACACCTTC
-	TRBJ2-3	-	TRBV19	CASSGGFSTDTQYF	TGTGCCAGTAGCGGGGGCTTTAGCACAGATACGCAGTATTTT
few	TRBJ2-2	-	TRBV24-1	CATSESGVGSNTGELFF	TGTGCCACCAGTGAATCCGGGGTAGGGTCGAACACCGGGGAGCTGTTTTTT
-	TRBJ2-1	-	TRBV6-1	CASSERIAVGRGEQFF	TGTGCCAGCAGTGAACGCATAGCGGTGGGCCGGGGTGAGCAGTTCTTC
many	TRBJ2-7	-	TRBV27	CASSLGWARYEQYF	TGTGCCAGCAGCCTAGGTTGGGCTAGGTACGAGCAGTACTTC
many	TRBJ2-7	-	TRBV11-1	CASSLRLAESYEQYF	TGTGCCAGCAGCTTGCGTTTAGCGGAGTCCTACGAGCAGTACTTC
-	TRBJ1-6	-	TRBV5-4	CASSPDVNPASPLHF	TGTGCCAGCAGCCCCGACGTCAACCCTGCTTCACCCCTCCACTTT
-	TRBJ1-2	TRBD1	TRBV19	CASSQGQTLGGYTF	TGTGCCAGTAGCCAGGGACAGACCCTGGGGGGCTACACCTTC
many	TRBJ1-1	TRBD1	TRBV7-2	CASSLTGGTNTEAFF	TGTGCCAGCAGCTTAACAGGGGGCACGAACACTGAAGCTTTCTTT
many	TRBJ1-5	-	TRBV7-2	CASSPWGHGQPQHF	TGTGCCAGCAGCCCATGGGGACACGGACAGCCCCAGCATTTT
-	TRBJ2-3	TRBD1	TRBV11-2	CASSLVVGQGGDTDTQYF	TGTGCCAGCAGCTTAGTGGTGGGACAGGGTGGGGACACAGATACGCAGTATTTT
many	TRBJ2-7	TRBD2	TRBV15	CATSLSGRAYEQYF	TGTGCCACCAGCTTAAGCGGGAGGGCCTACGAGCAGTACTTC
-	TRBJ2-1	-	TRBV10-2	CASTERWYNEQFF	TGCGCCAGCACGGAGAGATGGTACAATGAGCAGTTCTTC
many	TRBJ2-7	TRBD2	TRBV5-1	CASSLVALAGDEQYF	TGCGCCAGCAGCTTGGTCGCCCTAGCGGGAGATGAGCAGTACTTC